The rows below give T cell receptor beta chains drawn from one sample of a study of graft-versus-host responses after intestinal transplantation. No antigens are known for them. Generated by immunoSEQ multiplex PCR, the TCRdb table keeps only in-frame clones and is missing some. This table has 99,000 or so clones, around 92% appearing once. The sample consisted of unstimulated CD8+ T cells sorted from spleen or lymph node cells, taken before transplant. The receptors originated from a human donor who was the organ donor for an intestinal transplant. CDR3s include the opening cysteine and the closing phenylalanine or tryptophan. A D gene is named only where the DNA matches it firmly. A clone size is listed for some rows: how often the clone was seen (once, few, many), or a class if it is expanded.

D gene: -; J gene: TRBJ2-2; V gene: TRBV9; clone size: -; CDR3 protein: CASSPWRVNTGELFF; CDR3 DNA: TGTGCCAGCAGCCCCTGGCGGGTGAACACCGGGGAGCTGTTTTTT
D gene: -; J gene: TRBJ2-1; V gene: TRBV7-3; clone size: -; CDR3 protein: CASSLFGSNNEQFF; CDR3 DNA: TGTGCCAGCAGCTTATTTGGTAGCAACAATGAGCAGTTCTTC
D gene: -; J gene: TRBJ1-4; V gene: TRBV27; clone size: once; CDR3 protein: CASSLSRVQEKLFF; CDR3 DNA: TGTGCCAGCAGTTTATCCCGGGTTCAGGAAAAACTGTTTTTT
D gene: -; J gene: TRBJ2-3; V gene: TRBV9; clone size: -; CDR3 protein: CASSVELGRRNQYF; CDR3 DNA: TGTGCCAGCAGCGTAGAATTGGGGCGCCGGAATCAGTATTTT
D gene: TRBD1; J gene: TRBJ1-2; V gene: TRBV4-1; clone size: -; CDR3 protein: CASSQGFGTAENYGYTF; CDR3 DNA: TGCGCCAGCAGCCAAGGTTTCGGGACAGCCGAAAACTATGGCTACACCTTC
D gene: -; J gene: TRBJ2-3; V gene: TRBV30; clone size: -; CDR3 protein: CAWSSRVVALTGDTQYF; CDR3 DNA: TGTGCCTGGAGTTCCCGGGTTGTCGCCCTAACGGGAGATACGCAGTATTTT
D gene: TRBD1; J gene: TRBJ2-7; V gene: TRBV7-9; clone size: -; CDR3 protein: CASNTVDRGIYEQYF; CDR3 DNA: TGTGCCAGCAACACAGTCGACAGGGGCATCTACGAGCAGTACTTC
D gene: -; J gene: TRBJ1-1; V gene: TRBV28; clone size: -; CDR3 protein: CASSFTRDSWTTEAFF; CDR3 DNA: TGTGCCAGCAGTTTCACCCGGGACTCCTGGACCACTGAAGCTTTCTTT
D gene: TRBD1; J gene: TRBJ1-2; V gene: TRBV2; clone size: -; CDR3 protein: CASSGTGLYGYTF; CDR3 DNA: TGTGCCAGCAGTGGGACAGGCCTCTATGGCTACACCTTC
D gene: TRBD1; J gene: TRBJ1-2; V gene: TRBV5-1; clone size: -; CDR3 protein: CASSLGQGTDDYGYTF; CDR3 DNA: TGCGCCAGCAGCCTGGGACAGGGAACTGACGACTATGGCTACACCTTC
D gene: TRBD1; J gene: TRBJ2-3; V gene: TRBV5-4; clone size: -; CDR3 protein: CASSGGQDPQMADTQYF; CDR3 DNA: TGTGCCAGCAGCGGGGGACAGGACCCTCAAATGGCAGATACGCAGTATTTT
D gene: TRBD2; J gene: TRBJ2-1; V gene: TRBV5-1; clone size: -; CDR3 protein: CASSSTSGDPEQFF; CDR3 DNA: TGCGCCAGCAGCTCGACTAGCGGGGACCCTGAGCAGTTCTTC
D gene: TRBD1; J gene: TRBJ1-1; V gene: TRBV25-1; clone size: -; CDR3 protein: CASSEYFGTGPRTEAFF; CDR3 DNA: TGTGCCAGCAGTGAATATTTCGGGACAGGGCCGCGGACTGAAGCTTTCTTT
D gene: -; J gene: TRBJ2-1; V gene: TRBV25-1; clone size: -; CDR3 protein: CASRGGGGTYNEQFF; CDR3 DNA: TGTGCCAGCAGGGGAGGCGGCGGGACCTACAATGAGCAGTTCTTC
D gene: TRBD1; J gene: TRBJ1-2; V gene: TRBV14; clone size: -; CDR3 protein: CASSSQGAYGYTF; CDR3 DNA: TGTGCCAGCAGTTCCCAGGGGGCCTATGGCTACACCTTC
D gene: -; J gene: TRBJ2-2; V gene: TRBV25-1; clone size: -; CDR3 protein: CASSAPLTGELFF; CDR3 DNA: TGTGCCAGCAGTGCCCCCTTAACCGGGGAGCTGTTTTTT
D gene: TRBD2; J gene: TRBJ2-7; V gene: TRBV4-2; clone size: -; CDR3 protein: CASSLWGGNHEQYF; CDR3 DNA: TGTGCCAGCAGCCTCTGGGGGGGAAACCACGAGCAGTACTTC
D gene: TRBD2; J gene: TRBJ2-7; V gene: TRBV6-1; clone size: -; CDR3 protein: CASSESTGLANEQYF; CDR3 DNA: TGTGCCAGCAGTGAATCGACGGGACTAGCGAACGAGCAGTACTTC
D gene: TRBD1; J gene: TRBJ1-2; V gene: TRBV2; clone size: -; CDR3 protein: CASSEDLGGPTRDGYTF; CDR3 DNA: TGTGCCAGCAGTGAAGACCTAGGGGGCCCCACCCGGGATGGCTACACCTTC
D gene: -; J gene: TRBJ2-7; V gene: TRBV27; clone size: -; CDR3 protein: CASSLFPPVSYEQYF; CDR3 DNA: TGTGCCAGCAGTTTGTTCCCTCCGGTGTCCTACGAGCAGTACTTC
D gene: -; J gene: TRBJ1-2; V gene: TRBV19; clone size: -; CDR3 protein: CASSGGHVRGGYTF; CDR3 DNA: TGTGCCAGTAGTGGGGGACATGTGAGGGGTGGCTACACCTTC
D gene: TRBD1; J gene: TRBJ1-2; V gene: TRBV7-9; clone size: -; CDR3 protein: CASSLAPGQGSGYTF; CDR3 DNA: TGTGCCAGCAGCTTAGCACCGGGACAGGGGAGTGGCTACACCTTC
D gene: -; J gene: TRBJ2-7; V gene: TRBV5-3; clone size: -; CDR3 protein: CARNMEGRCYEQYF; CDR3 DNA: TGTGCCAGAAATATGGAGGGGAGATGCTACGAGCAGTACTTC
D gene: TRBD2; J gene: TRBJ2-1; V gene: TRBV7-8; clone size: -; CDR3 protein: CASSLAGGASGSSYNEQFF; CDR3 DNA: TGTGCCAGCAGCTTAGCGGGGGGGGCTAGCGGGAGCTCCTACAATGAGCAGTTCTTC
D gene: -; J gene: TRBJ2-5; V gene: TRBV4-1; clone size: -; CDR3 protein: CASSQYPEETQYF; CDR3 DNA: TGCGCCAGCAGCCAATATCCGGAAGAGACCCAGTACTTC
D gene: -; J gene: TRBJ1-2; V gene: TRBV28; clone size: once; CDR3 protein: CASSTRGGHWWGYTF; CDR3 DNA: TGTGCCAGCAGTACGAGGGGGGGCCACTGGTGGGGCTACACCTTC
D gene: TRBD2; J gene: TRBJ2-1; V gene: TRBV7-2; clone size: -; CDR3 protein: CASSLFRREEDEQFF; CDR3 DNA: TGTGCCAGCAGCTTATTTAGGCGGGAGGAAGATGAGCAGTTCTTC
D gene: -; J gene: TRBJ1-1; V gene: TRBV20-1; clone size: once; CDR3 protein: CSASWGPEAFF; CDR3 DNA: TGCAGTGCCTCCTGGGGGCCTGAAGCTTTCTTT
D gene: TRBD2; J gene: TRBJ2-2; V gene: TRBV7-3; clone size: once; CDR3 protein: CASSLRSGQREYTGELFF; CDR3 DNA: TGTGCCAGCAGCTTACGTTCCGGCCAGCGGGAGTACACCGGGGAGCTGTTTTTT
D gene: -; J gene: TRBJ1-1; V gene: TRBV6-5; clone size: -; CDR3 protein: CASAWGGVEFTEAFF; CDR3 DNA: TGTGCCAGCGCCTGGGGGGGGGTCGAGTTCACTGAAGCTTTCTTT
D gene: TRBD1; J gene: TRBJ1-5; V gene: TRBV19; clone size: -; CDR3 protein: CASTTGSNQPQHF; CDR3 DNA: TGTGCCAGTACGACAGGGAGTAATCAGCCCCAGCATTTT
D gene: TRBD2; J gene: TRBJ2-1; V gene: TRBV27; clone size: -; CDR3 protein: CASSLFPSGRANEQFF; CDR3 DNA: TGTGCCAGCAGTTTATTCCCTAGCGGGAGGGCCAATGAGCAGTTCTTC
D gene: -; J gene: TRBJ1-2; V gene: TRBV6-1; clone size: -; CDR3 protein: CASSEPGLDYGYTF; CDR3 DNA: TGTGCCAGCAGTGAACCAGGGTTAGACTATGGCTACACCTTC
D gene: -; J gene: TRBJ2-1; V gene: TRBV7-9; clone size: -; CDR3 protein: CASSAGAPVNNEQFF; CDR3 DNA: TGTGCCAGCAGCGCGGGGGCGCCGGTCAACAATGAGCAGTTCTTC
D gene: TRBD1; J gene: TRBJ2-5; V gene: TRBV5-6; clone size: -; CDR3 protein: CASSFGTGIETQYF; CDR3 DNA: TGTGCCAGCAGCTTCGGGACAGGGATAGAGACCCAGTACTTC
D gene: -; J gene: TRBJ2-7; V gene: TRBV18; clone size: -; CDR3 protein: CASTQPGSSYEQYF; CDR3 DNA: TGTGCCAGCACCCAACCAGGGTCCTCCTACGAGCAGTACTTC
D gene: -; J gene: TRBJ1-2; V gene: TRBV6-6; clone size: few; CDR3 protein: CASTSWGQGVNYGYTF; CDR3 DNA: TGTGCCAGCACCTCGTGGGGGCAGGGTGTTAACTATGGCTACACCTTC
D gene: TRBD1; J gene: TRBJ2-7; V gene: TRBV6-5; clone size: -; CDR3 protein: CASSSHLTGDGEQYF; CDR3 DNA: TGTGCCAGCAGTTCCCATTTGACAGGGGACGGCGAGCAGTACTTC
D gene: -; J gene: TRBJ2-2; V gene: TRBV15; clone size: once; CDR3 protein: CATSRVAGDGTGELFF; CDR3 DNA: TGTGCCACCAGCAGAGTGGCAGGGGATGGCACCGGGGAGCTGTTTTTT
D gene: -; J gene: TRBJ2-7; V gene: TRBV4-1; clone size: -; CDR3 protein: CASSQDRSTLVPYEQYF; CDR3 DNA: TGCGCCAGCAGCCAAGATCGGTCTACTTTAGTTCCCTACGAGCAGTACTTC
D gene: TRBD1; J gene: TRBJ1-5; V gene: TRBV28; clone size: -; CDR3 protein: CASSLHLRQGPLGDSNQPQHF; CDR3 DNA: TGTGCCAGCAGTCTACACCTACGACAGGGGCCCCTCGGCGATAGCAATCAGCCCCAGCATTTT